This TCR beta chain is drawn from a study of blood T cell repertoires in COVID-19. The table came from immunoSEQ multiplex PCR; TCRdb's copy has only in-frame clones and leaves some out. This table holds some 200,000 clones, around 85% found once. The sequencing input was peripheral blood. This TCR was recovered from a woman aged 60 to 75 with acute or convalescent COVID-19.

In DNA, the CDR3 is TGTGCCAGCAGTCCGACAGGGGGCTGGAACTATGGCTACACCTTC. Translated: CASSPTGGWNYGYTF. The V gene is TRBV28, the J gene TRBJ1-2, with TRBD1 matching 10 bases. The CDR3 contains 15 residues. V lost 5 bases and J lost 2; bases outside the gene matches: 5. Germline assignment: CDR1 MDHEN and CDR2 SYDVKM.